The 8 T cell receptor beta chains presented below share a single source sample, sequenced in a study of T cells in Graves' hyperthyroidism and ophthalmopathy. It was RNA transcripts that yielded the amplified TCR beta CDR3 regions. HTBI primers were employed in a first-round RT-PCR of the TCR CDR3. One entry per CDR3 protein, called by TCRdb with MiXCR from the multiplex PCR reads. In the table there are more than 550,000 distinct CDR3 sequences, 15% to 20% of which are singletons. The source material was blood. The receptors here all came from a man in his fifties with Graves' hyperthyroidism.

This clonotype has at least ten counts. The rearrangement links TRBV12-3 or TRBV12-4 to TRBJ2-3, with a tentative D call TRBD2 (6 bases). V lost 5 bases, J lost 1 base, and 13 bases lay in between. This CDR3 has 15 residues. The chain's CDR3 is CASSGWERGTDTQYF. The CDR3 coding sequence is TGTGCCAGCAGTGGGTGGGAGCGGGGCACAGATACGCAGTATTTT.

Ten or more counts support this clonotype. This sequence joins TRBV20-1 and TRBJ2-7; a possible D gene is TRBD2 (7 bases). There are 15 residues in the CDR3. Trimming took off 2 bases at V and 3 bases at J, with 17 bases between the two ends. Germline CDR1 reads DFQATT; CDR2 reads SNEGSKA (reference sequence). CDR3 sequence: CSARWARGASYEQYF. The CDR3 bases are TGCAGTGCTAGATGGGCTCGGGGGGCTAGCTACGAGCAGTACTTC.

This clonotype has just a few counts. The chain employs TRBV19 and TRBJ2-3; D uncertain. V was clipped by 5 bases and J by 2 bases, with 11 bases between them. The length of the CDR3 is 14 residues. Per germline, CDR1 LNHDA and CDR2 SQIVND (reference sequence). CDR3 in amino acids: CASSSSPTTDTQYF. CDR3 coding DNA: TGTGCCAGTAGTTCCTCCCCTACCACAGATACGCAGTATTTT.

This rearrangement joins TRBV27 to TRBJ2-1, with 7 bases lining up with TRBD2. The germline gives CDR1 MNHEY, CDR2 SMNVEV (reference sequence). CDR3 length equals 15 residues. With 0 bases clipped from V and 3 bases from J, the junction kept 2 bases outside the gene matches. CDR3 sequence reads: CASSLSASGYNEQFF. The CDR3 nucleotides read TGTGCCAGCAGTTTATCGGCTAGCGGCTACAATGAGCAGTTCTTC.

Comment on this clonotype: A much larger clone is a single base away; this may be a read error. The chain couples TRBV2 to TRBJ1-2; unclear D gene. The CDR3 is 11 residues long. Looked up from germline, CDR1 is SNHLY and CDR2 is FYNNEI. The CDR3 loop reads CASGYIYGHTF. The CDR3 DNA reads TGTGCCAGCGGATACATCTATGGCCACACCTTC.

This clonotype was counted at least ten times. The CDR3, as DNA: TGCAGTGCTAGAGATCAGGTCAGAAAAAATCAAGAGACCCAGTACTTC. Translating gives CSARDQVRKNQETQYF. This chain links TRBV20-1 with TRBJ2-5; D unclear. The germline V gene has CDR1 DFQATT and CDR2 SNEGSKA (reference sequence). CDR3 size: 16 residues. V was shortened by 0 bases and J by 2 bases, with 16 bases between the two germline ends.

This clonotype came up many times. V is TRBV7-3 and J is TRBJ2-1; D perhaps matches TRBD2 (5 bases). Germline CDR1 reads SGHTA; CDR2 reads FQGTGA. CDR3 length: 12 residues. With 2 bases removed from V and 9 bases from J, the gap between germline ends came to 8 bases. CDR3 loop: CASSLFGVEQFF. The CDR3 nucleotides read TGTGCCAGCAGCTTATTCGGGGTTGAGCAGTTCTTC.

This clonotype was seen more than once but under ten times. The V gene is TRBV7-9, the J gene TRBJ1-2, with TRBD1 identical over 10 bases. The V gene end was trimmed by 5 bases and the J gene end by 8 bases; junction bases not matched to a gene: 5. The germline gives CDR1 SEHNR, CDR2 FQNEAQ (reference sequence). The CDR3 totals 13 residues. CDR3 bases: TGTGCCAGCAGCAAGACAGGGGGCGGCGGCTACACCTTC. Encoded protein: CASSKTGGGGYTF. Combining the CDR3 with reference TRBV7-9 and TRBJ1-2 gives the whole variable domain DTGVSQNPRHKITKRGQNVTFRCDPISEHNRLYWYRQTLGQGPEFLTYFQNEAQLEKSRLLSDRFSAERPKGSFSTLEIQRTEQGDSAMYLCASSKTGGGGYTFGSGTRLTVV.